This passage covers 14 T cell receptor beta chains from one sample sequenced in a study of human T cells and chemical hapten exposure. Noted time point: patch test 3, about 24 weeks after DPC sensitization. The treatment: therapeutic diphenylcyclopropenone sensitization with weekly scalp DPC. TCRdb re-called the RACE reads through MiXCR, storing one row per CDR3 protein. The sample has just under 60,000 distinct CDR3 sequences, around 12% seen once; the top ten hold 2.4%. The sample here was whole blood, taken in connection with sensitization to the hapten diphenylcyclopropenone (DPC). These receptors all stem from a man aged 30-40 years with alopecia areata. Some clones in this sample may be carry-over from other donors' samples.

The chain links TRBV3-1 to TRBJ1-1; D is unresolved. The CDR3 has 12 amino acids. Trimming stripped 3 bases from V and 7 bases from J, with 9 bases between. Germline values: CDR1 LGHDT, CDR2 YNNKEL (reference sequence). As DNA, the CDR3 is TGTGCCAGCAGCCATGGGGAGGGTGAAGCTTTCTTT. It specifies CASSHGEGEAFF.

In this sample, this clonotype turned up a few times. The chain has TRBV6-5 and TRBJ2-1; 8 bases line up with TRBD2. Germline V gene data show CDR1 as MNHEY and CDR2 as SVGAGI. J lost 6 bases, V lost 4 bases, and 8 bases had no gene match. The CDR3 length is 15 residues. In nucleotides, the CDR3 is TGTGCCAGCAGTTTTCAGCGGGGGCCTGCCAATGAGCAGTTCTTC. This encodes CASSFQRGPANEQFF.

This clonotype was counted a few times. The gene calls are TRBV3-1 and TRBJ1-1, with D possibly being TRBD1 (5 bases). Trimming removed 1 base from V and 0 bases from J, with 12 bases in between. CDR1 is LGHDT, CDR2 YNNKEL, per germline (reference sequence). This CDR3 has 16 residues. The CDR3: CASSQASTGLNTEAFF. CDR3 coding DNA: TGTGCCAGCAGCCAAGCATCGACGGGACTGAACACTGAAGCTTTCTTT.

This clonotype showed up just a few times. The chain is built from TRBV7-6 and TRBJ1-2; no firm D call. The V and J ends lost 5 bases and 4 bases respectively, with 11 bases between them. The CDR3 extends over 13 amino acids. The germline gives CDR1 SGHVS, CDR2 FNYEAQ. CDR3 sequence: CASSLDEGYGYTF. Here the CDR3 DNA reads TGTGCCAGCAGCCTAGACGAGGGCTATGGCTACACCTTC.

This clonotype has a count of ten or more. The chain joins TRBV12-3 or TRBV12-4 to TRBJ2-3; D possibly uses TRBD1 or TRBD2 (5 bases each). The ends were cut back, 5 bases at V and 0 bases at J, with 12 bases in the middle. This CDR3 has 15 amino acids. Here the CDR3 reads CASSLGPTSTDTQYF. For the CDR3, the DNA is TGTGCCAGCAGTCTGGGACCGACTAGCACAGATACGCAGTATTTT.

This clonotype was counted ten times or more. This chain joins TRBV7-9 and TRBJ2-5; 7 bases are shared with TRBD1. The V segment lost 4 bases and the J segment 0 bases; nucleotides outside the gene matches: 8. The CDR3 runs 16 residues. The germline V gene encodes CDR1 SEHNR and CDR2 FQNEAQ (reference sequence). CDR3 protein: CASSSTGTAHQETQYF. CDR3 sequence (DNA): TGTGCCAGCAGCTCAACCGGGACAGCCCACCAAGAGACCCAGTACTTC.

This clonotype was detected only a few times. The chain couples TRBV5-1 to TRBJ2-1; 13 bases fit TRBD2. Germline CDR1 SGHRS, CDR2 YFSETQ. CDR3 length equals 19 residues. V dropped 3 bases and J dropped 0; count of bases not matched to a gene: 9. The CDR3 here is CASSSFATSGGFSYNEQFF. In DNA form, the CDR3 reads TGCGCCAGCAGCTCTTTCGCGACTAGCGGGGGGTTCTCCTACAATGAGCAGTTCTTC.

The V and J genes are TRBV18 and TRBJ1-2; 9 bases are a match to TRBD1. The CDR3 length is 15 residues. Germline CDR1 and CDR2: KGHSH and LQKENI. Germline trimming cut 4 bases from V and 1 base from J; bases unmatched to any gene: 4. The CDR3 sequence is CASSQRTGDNYGYTF. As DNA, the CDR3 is TGTGCCAGCTCACAACGGACAGGGGATAACTATGGCTACACCTTC.

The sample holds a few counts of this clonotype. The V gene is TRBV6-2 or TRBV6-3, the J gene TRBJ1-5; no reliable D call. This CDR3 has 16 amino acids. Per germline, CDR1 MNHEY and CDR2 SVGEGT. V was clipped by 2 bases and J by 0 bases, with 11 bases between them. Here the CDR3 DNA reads TGTGCCAGCAGTTACGTCTCTATCTATAGCAATCAGCCCCAGCATTTT. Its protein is CASSYVSIYSNQPQHF.

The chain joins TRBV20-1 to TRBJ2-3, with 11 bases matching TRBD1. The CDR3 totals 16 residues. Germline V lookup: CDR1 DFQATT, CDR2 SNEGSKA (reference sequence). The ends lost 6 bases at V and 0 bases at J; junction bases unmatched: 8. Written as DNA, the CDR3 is TGCAGTGCCAGGGACAGGGGGGTAGGGAGCACAGATACGCAGTATTTT. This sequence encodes CSARDRGVGSTDTQYF.

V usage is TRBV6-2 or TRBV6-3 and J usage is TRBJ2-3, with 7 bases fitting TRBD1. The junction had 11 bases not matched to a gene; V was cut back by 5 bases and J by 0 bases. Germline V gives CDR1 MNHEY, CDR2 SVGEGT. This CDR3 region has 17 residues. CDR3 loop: CASSSRDRLPSTDTQYF. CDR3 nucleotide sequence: TGTGCCAGCAGTAGCCGGGACAGATTACCTAGCACAGATACGCAGTATTTT.

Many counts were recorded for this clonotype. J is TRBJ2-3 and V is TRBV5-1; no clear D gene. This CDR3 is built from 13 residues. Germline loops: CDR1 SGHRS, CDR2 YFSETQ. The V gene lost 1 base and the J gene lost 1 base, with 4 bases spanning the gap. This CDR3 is CASSLYRTDTQYF. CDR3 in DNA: TGCGCCAGCAGCTTGTATCGCACAGATACGCAGTATTTT.

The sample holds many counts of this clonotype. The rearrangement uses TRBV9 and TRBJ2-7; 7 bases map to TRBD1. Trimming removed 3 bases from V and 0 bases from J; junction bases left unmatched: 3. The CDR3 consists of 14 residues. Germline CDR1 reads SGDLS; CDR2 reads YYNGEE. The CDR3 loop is CASSEGTVSYEQYF. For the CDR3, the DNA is TGTGCCAGCAGCGAGGGGACAGTCTCCTACGAGCAGTACTTC.

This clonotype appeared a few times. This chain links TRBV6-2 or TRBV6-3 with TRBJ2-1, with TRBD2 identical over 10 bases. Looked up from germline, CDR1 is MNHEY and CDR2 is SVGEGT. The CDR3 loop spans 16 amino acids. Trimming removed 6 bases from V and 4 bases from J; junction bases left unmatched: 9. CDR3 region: CASSKIAGGYYNEQFF. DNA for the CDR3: TGTGCCAGCAGCAAAATAGCGGGGGGATATTACAATGAGCAGTTCTTC.